The text below deals with one TCR beta chain. Its matching antigen is unknown. The data were obtained in a study of shared clonotypes between healthy human individuals. Looking at the study overall: Those who served as donors were a couple of women and three men between the ages of 18 and 49. Findings of the study overall: Sorted-subset sequencing was shown by rarefaction to be incomplete despite large depth.

Trimming stripped 2 bases from V and 6 bases from J, with 13 bases between. The CDR3 contains 14 residues. The germline CDR1 and CDR2 sequences are MGHDK and SYGVNS. Recent acute infections and vaccinations were absent in the healthy HIV-negative adult donors. Repertoires were generated with immunoSEQ multiplex PCR, while TCRdb's copy carries only in-frame clones and drops some. The table has some 1.5 million clones, nearly 99% seen once. The sequencing sample was made of naive CD4+ T cells sorted from blood. Indicated subset: CD45RA+ positively selected. This chain links TRBV25-1 with TRBJ1-2; D possibly corresponds to TRBD1 (5 bases). The sequence derives from a man in his thirties or forties in good health. The DNA for the CDR3 is TGTGCCAGCAGTGAAGGGGGAAGGGCGGATGGCTACACCTTC. It is translated as CASSEGGRADGYTF.